A single sample is the source of the 5 T cell receptor beta chains below, sequenced in a study of blood T cell repertoires in COVID-19. The repertoire was sequenced with immunoSEQ multiplex PCR; TCRdb's copy has only in-frame clones and lacks some. This sample carries 65,000 to 90,000 clones, around 88% of them seen once, and the ten largest clones take around 7.3%. Sequencing was carried out using peripheral blood. All receptors come from a woman older than 75 with acute or convalescent COVID-19.

V is TRBV18 and J is TRBJ1-2, with 7 bases lining up with TRBD1. The germline V gene encodes CDR1 KGHSH and CDR2 LQKENI. The CDR3 is made up of 14 amino acids. V lost 3 bases and J lost 8; bases outside the gene matches: 9. CDR3 residues: CASSPGQFFEGYTF. The CDR3 DNA is TGTGCCAGCTCACCGGGACAGTTCTTTGAGGGCTACACCTTC.

The genes are TRBV19 and TRBJ2-1, with D maybe TRBD2 (7 bases). This CDR3 is built from 16 residues. Per germline, CDR1 LNHDA and CDR2 SQIVND (reference sequence). Trimming took off 2 bases at V and 6 bases at J, with 17 bases between the two ends. DNA of the CDR3: TGTGCCAGTAGTATACCCGCGGGGGCCAGAATCAATGAGCAGTTCTTC. Protein: CASSIPAGARINEQFF.

The J gene is TRBJ2-7, the V gene TRBV9, with 9 bases that match TRBD2. This CDR3 region has 13 residues. Germline values: CDR1 SGDLS, CDR2 YYNGEE. V shed 6 bases, J shed 4 bases, and the junction held 5 bases outside the gene matches. The CDR3 nucleotides read TGTGCCAGCAACCCAGCGGGGGGTTACGAGCAGTACTTC. This translates into CASNPAGGYEQYF.

The chain employs TRBV27 and TRBJ2-2; D perhaps matches TRBD1 (6 bases). The V gene's germline CDR1 is MNHEY and CDR2 SMNVEV (reference sequence). The V end was cut by 2 bases, the J end by 0 bases, with 7 bases between. CDR3 size: 15 residues. In nucleotides, the CDR3 is TGTGCCAGCAGTTTAGCAGGGGCGAACACCGGGGAGCTGTTTTTT. It yields the protein CASSLAGANTGELFF.

The J gene is TRBJ2-7, the V gene TRBV19, with TRBD2 identical over 13 bases. The CDR3 totals 15 residues. From germline, CDR1 is LNHDA and CDR2 SQIVND (reference sequence). V trimming: 5 bases; J trimming: 0 bases; junction bases outside the gene matches: 1. As DNA, the CDR3 is TGTGCCAGTAGTCGGACTAGCGGGAGCTCCTACGAGCAGTACTTC. Translated, it gives CASSRTSGSSYEQYF.